These T cell receptor beta chains were read from a single sample in a study of OX40 agonist ivuxolimab in advanced cancers. Data came from immunoSEQ multiplex PCR; TCRdb stores just in-frame clones and leaves some out. The data show about 46,000 clones, 85% to 90% seen once. The source was CD4+ or CD8+ T cells sorted from blood, collected in a trial of the OX40 agonist ivuxolimab. These receptors were obtained from an adult with an advanced solid tumor such as melanoma, head and neck, liver or kidney cancer. CDR3s include the opening cysteine and the closing phenylalanine or tryptophan. Each record gives: clone size, V gene, D gene, J gene, CDR3 DNA, CDR3 protein. D genes are given only for firm matches. The size field is filled for only some rows; it gives once, few, many or a size class.

size: NA; V: TRBV5-1; D: NA; J: TRBJ2-7; DNA: TGCGCCAGCAGCTTGGGGCAGGTGGACTACGAGCAGTACTTC; CDR3: CASSLGQVDYEQYF
size: NA; V: TRBV9; D: NA; J: TRBJ1-3; DNA: TGTGCCAGCAGCGTAGTAGTGGACGGGGACACCATATATTTT; CDR3: CASSVVVDGDTIYF
size: NA; V: TRBV14; D: NA; J: TRBJ1-1; DNA: TGTGCCAGCAGCGAAGGGTTAGGGGTTGGCGCTTTCTTT; CDR3: CASSEGLGVGAFF
size: NA; V: TRBV5-8; D: TRBD2; J: TRBJ2-7; DNA: TGTGCCAGCAGCGGTGGACTAGCCACCTACGAGCAGTACTTC; CDR3: CASSGGLATYEQYF
size: NA; V: TRBV9; D: NA; J: TRBJ1-5; DNA: TGTGCCAGCAGCGTAGAGGGGGGGCAGCCCCAGCATTTT; CDR3: CASSVEGGQPQHF
size: NA; V: TRBV6-6; D: NA; J: TRBJ2-7; DNA: TGTGCCAGCAGCTGGGGACAACCGGCCTACGAGCAGTACTTC; CDR3: CASSWGQPAYEQYF
size: NA; V: TRBV28; D: TRBD2; J: TRBJ2-7; DNA: TGTGCCAGCAGAACCAGCCTAGCGGACTCCTACGAGCAGTACTTC; CDR3: CASRTSLADSYEQYF
size: NA; V: TRBV5-1; D: NA; J: TRBJ2-4; DNA: TGCGCCAGCAGCTTGGAGGGCAGGCCTGTAAACATTCAGTACTTC; CDR3: CASSLEGRPVNIQYF
size: NA; V: TRBV5-6; D: NA; J: TRBJ1-1; DNA: TGTGCCAGCAGCTTGGGCCGGCAAACTGAAGCTTTCTTT; CDR3: CASSLGRQTEAFF
size: NA; V: TRBV19; D: NA; J: TRBJ1-2; DNA: TGTGCCAGTAGTACCATCGACAGGACCCCCATAAACTATGGCTACACCTTC; CDR3: CASSTIDRTPINYGYTF
size: NA; V: TRBV6-5; D: TRBD1; J: TRBJ1-1; DNA: TGTGCCAGCAGTTACCGCGGACAGGTGAATGAAGCTTTCTTT; CDR3: CASSYRGQVNEAFF
size: NA; V: TRBV2; D: NA; J: TRBJ2-7; DNA: TGTGCCAGCAGTGAAGTTGCAGGACAAATCTCCTACGAGCAGTACTTC; CDR3: CASSEVAGQISYEQYF
size: once; V: TRBV5-6; D: NA; J: TRBJ1-2; DNA: TGTGCCAGCAGCTTAGATAACTATGGCTACACCTTC; CDR3: CASSLDNYGYTF
size: NA; V: TRBV20-1; D: NA; J: TRBJ1-1; DNA: TGCAGTGTCCGGAACCCAAATGAAGCTTTCTTT; CDR3: CSVRNPNEAFF
size: NA; V: TRBV19; D: NA; J: TRBJ2-7; DNA: TGTGCCAGTACCGGGTCTTCCTACGAGCAGTACTTC; CDR3: CASTGSSYEQYF
size: NA; V: TRBV19; D: NA; J: TRBJ2-3; DNA: TGTGCCAGTAGTATAGAGGGGGGTAGGACGCAGTATTTT; CDR3: CASSIEGGRTQYF
size: NA; V: TRBV5-4; D: NA; J: TRBJ1-1; DNA: TGTGCCAGCAGCTTAGTGGACACTGAAGCTTTCTTT; CDR3: CASSLVDTEAFF
size: once; V: TRBV7-3; D: NA; J: TRBJ1-4; DNA: TGTGCCAGCAGCTTAACCCTGGTCGAGAATGAAAAACTGTTTTTT; CDR3: CASSLTLVENEKLFF
size: NA; V: TRBV19; D: TRBD2; J: TRBJ2-7; DNA: TGTGCCAGTAGTATAGGCGATCTTGGACTAGCGGGAGGAAACGAGCAGTACTTC; CDR3: CASSIGDLGLAGGNEQYF
size: NA; V: TRBV18; D: TRBD1; J: TRBJ2-3; DNA: TGTGCCAGCTTCCGGACAGGGGTCACAGATACGCAGTATTTT; CDR3: CASFRTGVTDTQYF
size: NA; V: TRBV7-9; D: NA; J: TRBJ2-7; DNA: TGTGCCAGCAGCCTAAGGTCGGGGGAGCAGTACTTC; CDR3: CASSLRSGEQYF
size: NA; V: TRBV2; D: NA; J: TRBJ2-7; DNA: TGTGCCAGCAGGGTACAGGTCGCCTACGAGCAGTACTTC; CDR3: CASRVQVAYEQYF
size: NA; V: TRBV7-6; D: TRBD2; J: TRBJ2-7; DNA: TGTGCCAGCAGCTTCGGACTAGCGGGGGGCTACGAGCAGTACTTC; CDR3: CASSFGLAGGYEQYF
size: NA; V: TRBV14; D: NA; J: TRBJ2-4; DNA: TGTGCCAGCAGCCATTTCGCGGACCGAAACATTCAGTACTTC; CDR3: CASSHFADRNIQYF
size: NA; V: TRBV5-1; D: NA; J: TRBJ1-1; DNA: TGCGCCAGCAGCTTGGAATGGGCCTCGGACACTGAAGCTTTCTTT; CDR3: CASSLEWASDTEAFF
size: NA; V: TRBV27; D: NA; J: TRBJ2-5; DNA: TGTGCCAGCAGTTTGCGGGGCACATTTGAGACCCAGTACTTC; CDR3: CASSLRGTFETQYF
size: NA; V: TRBV9; D: TRBD1; J: TRBJ1-2; DNA: TGTGCCAGCAGCGTAGGGGACAGGGTGACCTATGGCTACACCTTC; CDR3: CASSVGDRVTYGYTF
size: NA; V: TRBV28; D: NA; J: TRBJ1-4; DNA: TGTGCCAGCAGTCTCACAGGGCGAGGGGAAAAACTGTTTTTT; CDR3: CASSLTGRGEKLFF
size: NA; V: TRBV11-2; D: TRBD2; J: TRBJ2-7; DNA: TGTGCCAGCAGAGGTAGCGGGAGGGAGATCTACGAGCAGTACTTC; CDR3: CASRGSGREIYEQYF
size: NA; V: TRBV18; D: NA; J: TRBJ2-1; DNA: TGTGCCAGCTCCCCCTCAGCCAGTCAAATATACAATGAGCAGTTCTTC; CDR3: CASSPSASQIYNEQFF
size: NA; V: TRBV9; D: TRBD2; J: TRBJ2-7; DNA: TGTGCCAGCAGCGTAGAATTAGCGGGAGCTGGCGAGCAGTACTTC; CDR3: CASSVELAGAGEQYF
size: NA; V: TRBV5-1; D: NA; J: TRBJ1-1; DNA: TGCGCCAGCAGCTTGGAATGGCTTGCGAACACTGAAGCTTTCTTT; CDR3: CASSLEWLANTEAFF
size: once; V: TRBV28; D: NA; J: TRBJ1-1; DNA: TGTGCCAGCAGTTTATACACCTGGGAAGAAGCTTTCTTT; CDR3: CASSLYTWEEAFF
size: NA; V: TRBV6-5; D: NA; J: TRBJ2-7; DNA: TGTGCCAGCAGTTACTCCAGAAGGGGACTGATGTACGAGCAGTACTTC; CDR3: CASSYSRRGLMYEQYF
size: NA; V: TRBV28; D: NA; J: TRBJ1-5; DNA: TGTGCCAGCCGATCGGGCGGAAGTCGTTTAGCCCAGCATTTT; CDR3: CASRSGGSRLAQHF
size: once; V: TRBV19; D: TRBD1; J: TRBJ2-2; DNA: TGTGCCAGTAGTGTCTCGAGGACAGGGGACACCGGGGAGCTGTTTTTT; CDR3: CASSVSRTGDTGELFF
size: once; V: TRBV30; D: NA; J: TRBJ1-2; DNA: TGTGCCTGGTCGCAGGGGAGCTACACCTTC; CDR3: CAWSQGSYTF
size: NA; V: TRBV11-2; D: NA; J: TRBJ1-5; DNA: TGTGCCAGCAGCTTAGAAATGTATAGCAATCAGCCCCAGCATTTT; CDR3: CASSLEMYSNQPQHF
size: NA; V: TRBV27; D: NA; J: TRBJ1-6; DNA: TGTGCCAGCAGTTTAAGGGGGGAGGATTCACCCCTCCACTTT; CDR3: CASSLRGEDSPLHF
size: once; V: TRBV30; D: NA; J: TRBJ2-5; DNA: TGTGCCGCAACCCCCGGGGCGGGGGCTTCGGAGACCCAGTACTTC; CDR3: CAATPGAGASETQYF
size: NA; V: TRBV5-8; D: TRBD2; J: TRBJ2-5; DNA: TGTGCCAGCAGCCCGGGACTAGCAAGACAAGAGCAGTACTTC; CDR3: CASSPGLARQEQYF
size: few; V: TRBV7-3; D: NA; J: TRBJ2-5; DNA: TGTGCCAGCAGCAAGACAGCACAAGAGACCCAGTACTTC; CDR3: CASSKTAQETQYF
size: NA; V: TRBV13; D: TRBD1; J: TRBJ2-7; DNA: TGTGCCAGCAGCTTAGTCCGACAGGGAATCGGCGAGCAGTACTTC; CDR3: CASSLVRQGIGEQYF
size: NA; V: TRBV5-1; D: NA; J: TRBJ1-2; DNA: TGCGCCAGCAGTCCTGGTTTGGACTATGGCTACACCTTC; CDR3: CASSPGLDYGYTF
size: NA; V: TRBV10-2; D: NA; J: TRBJ1-4; DNA: TGCGCCAGCATTGATAACAAAAGAGGTGAAAAACTGTTTTTT; CDR3: CASIDNKRGEKLFF
size: NA; V: TRBV5-6; D: NA; J: TRBJ2-6; DNA: TGTGCCAGCAGCTCGGCTCCCCGGGGATACGGGGCCAACGTCCTGACTTTC; CDR3: CASSSAPRGYGANVLTF
size: NA; V: TRBV30; D: NA; J: TRBJ1-2; DNA: TGTGCCTGGAGAACGACCGTAAACTATGGCTACACCTTC; CDR3: CAWRTTVNYGYTF
size: NA; V: TRBV1; D: NA; J: TRBJ1-5; DNA: TGCACCAGCAGCCAAGAGGCCGGTGGTCGGACCCAGTTGGAGCCCCAGCATTTT; CDR3: CTSSQEAGGRTQLEPQHF
size: NA; V: TRBV4-1; D: NA; J: TRBJ2-7; DNA: TGCGCCAGCAGCCACGGGCTAACCCTTGGGTACGAGCAGTACTTC; CDR3: CASSHGLTLGYEQYF